This TCR beta chain was captured in a study of blood T cell repertoires in COVID-19. Study summary: The study drew acute and convalescent COVID-19 samples from the United States, Italy and Spain. T cells, B-cell-depleted T cells, or PBMCs provided the cDNA or gDNA that served as material.

Trimming at V came to 0 bases and at J to 4 bases, leaving 6 bases not matched to a gene. CDR1 SGDLS and CDR2 YYNGEE come from the germline V gene. CDR3 length equals 15 residues. Assay used: immunoSEQ multiplex PCR; TCRdb lists only in-frame clones, some missing. Among approximately 100,000 clones listed, approximately 80% were seen once. The rearrangement links TRBV9 to TRBJ2-5; 7 nucleotides match TRBD1. This receptor was obtained from a man in his 60s with acute or convalescent COVID-19. Sequences were obtained from peripheral blood. DNA of the CDR3: TGTGCCAGCAGCGTAGGAGACAGGGAGATAGAGACCCAGTACTTC. Translation gives CASSVGDREIETQYF.